These T cell receptor beta chains were read from a single sample in a study of T cells in Graves' hyperthyroidism and ophthalmopathy. TCRdb itself ran the multiplex PCR reads through MiXCR, one entry per CDR3 protein. The sample has about 840,000 distinct CDR3 sequences; roughly 37% are singletons. The sequenced material came from blood. Receptor source: a man between 18 and 29 years old with Graves' hyperthyroidism. The CDR3 runs from the conserved cysteine through the conserved F or W. A D gene is named only where the DNA matches it firmly. Part of the rows lack a size; the others show once, few, many or a class for expanded clones.

j_gene: TRBJ1-2
d_gene: .
v_gene: TRBV7-3
abundance: .
CDR3nt: TGTGCCAGCTCACCCGCGGCGGGTAACTATGGCTACACCTTC
CDR3aa: CASSPAAGNYGYTF

j_gene: TRBJ1-2
d_gene: TRBD1
v_gene: TRBV29-1
abundance: .
CDR3nt: TGCAGCGTTGCTCCGGGGGACAGGGGGGACACCTTC
CDR3aa: CSVAPGDRGDTF

j_gene: TRBJ2-5
d_gene: TRBD1
v_gene: TRBV25-1
abundance: .
CDR3nt: TGTGCCAGCAGTTTAGTCAGGGGGCGCGGGGAGACCCAGTACTTC
CDR3aa: CASSLVRGRGETQYF

j_gene: TRBJ2-5
d_gene: .
v_gene: TRBV3-1
abundance: many
CDR3nt: TGTGCCAGCAGCCAAGCGGACGGGGCCCAAGAGACCCAGTACTTC
CDR3aa: CASSQADGAQETQYF

j_gene: TRBJ1-1
d_gene: .
v_gene: TRBV12-3/TRBV12-4
abundance: .
CDR3nt: TGTGCCAGCAGTTTAAGCCTTATTTCGGAGAACACTGAAGCTTTCTTT
CDR3aa: CASSLSLISENTEAFF

j_gene: TRBJ1-5
d_gene: .
v_gene: TRBV2
abundance: .
CDR3nt: TGTGCCAGCAGTTCCGACCCTACGTTCTGGGACCAGCCCCAGCATTTT
CDR3aa: CASSSDPTFWDQPQHF

j_gene: TRBJ2-7
d_gene: .
v_gene: TRBV29-1
abundance: many
CDR3nt: TGCAGCGTTGAATACAGGGCCAACGACGAGCAGTACTTC
CDR3aa: CSVEYRANDEQYF

j_gene: TRBJ1-2
d_gene: .
v_gene: TRBV5-1
abundance: many
CDR3nt: TGCGCCAGCAGCCCCTCAGTGGGCGGTTACTATGGCTACACCTTC
CDR3aa: CASSPSVGGYYGYTF

j_gene: TRBJ1-4
d_gene: .
v_gene: TRBV7-2
abundance: once
CDR3nt: TGTGCCTTCACACCAACTCGGGCGGGAAAACTGTTTTTT
CDR3aa: CAFTPTRAGKLFF

j_gene: TRBJ2-7
d_gene: TRBD2
v_gene: TRBV10-3
abundance: .
CDR3nt: TGTGCCATCAGTAGCGGGGCGTCCTACGAGCAGTACTTC
CDR3aa: CAISSGASYEQYF

j_gene: TRBJ2-7
d_gene: .
v_gene: TRBV25-1
abundance: .
CDR3nt: TGTGCCAGCACCCGCGCGGGGTCCTACGAGCAGTACTTC
CDR3aa: CASTRAGSYEQYF

j_gene: TRBJ1-5
d_gene: .
v_gene: TRBV29-1
abundance: many
CDR3nt: TGCAGCGTAGTCTGGAGCGGAGGCAATCAGCCCCAGCATTTT
CDR3aa: CSVVWSGGNQPQHF

j_gene: TRBJ1-2
d_gene: .
v_gene: TRBV6-5
abundance: .
CDR3nt: TGTGCCAGCAGTCCCGAGGGGAGGGCCTACACCTTC
CDR3aa: CASSPEGRAYTF

j_gene: TRBJ2-7
d_gene: .
v_gene: TRBV6-1
abundance: .
CDR3nt: TGTGCCAGCAGTGGAGGGGCTGATTACGAGCAGTACTTC
CDR3aa: CASSGGADYEQYF

j_gene: TRBJ2-5
d_gene: .
v_gene: TRBV24-1
abundance: many
CDR3nt: TGTGCCACCAGTGACCCCAAGCTAGGGGAAGAGACCCAGTACTTC
CDR3aa: CATSDPKLGEETQYF

j_gene: TRBJ1-5
d_gene: TRBD1
v_gene: TRBV4-1
abundance: .
CDR3nt: TGCGCCAGCAGCCAAGACCCGGGACAGTCCCGGCAGCCCCAGCATTTT
CDR3aa: CASSQDPGQSRQPQHF

j_gene: TRBJ2-7
d_gene: .
v_gene: TRBV20-1
abundance: .
CDR3nt: TGCAGTGCGCACCTCCGGGACCTCCCCTACGAGCAGTACTTC
CDR3aa: CSAHLRDLPYEQYF

j_gene: TRBJ2-7
d_gene: .
v_gene: TRBV7-6
abundance: few
CDR3nt: TGTGCCAGCAGCTTTCAGGGGACTCGCCCCGAGCAGTACTTC
CDR3aa: CASSFQGTRPEQYF

j_gene: TRBJ1-1
d_gene: .
v_gene: TRBV20-1
abundance: many
CDR3nt: TGCAGTGCTCACGTGGGGGGCGGCACTGAAGCTTTCTTT
CDR3aa: CSAHVGGGTEAFF

j_gene: TRBJ1-6
d_gene: .
v_gene: TRBV5-1
abundance: many
CDR3nt: TGCGCCAGCAGCACAACAGGACGTTCACCCCTCCACTTT
CDR3aa: CASSTTGRSPLHF

j_gene: TRBJ1-6
d_gene: .
v_gene: TRBV2
abundance: .
CDR3nt: TGTGCCAGCAGCCAACAGGGCGGTAATCAGCCCCTCCACTTT
CDR3aa: CASSQQGGNQPLHF

j_gene: TRBJ1-3
d_gene: TRBD1
v_gene: TRBV29-1
abundance: .
CDR3nt: TGCAGCGTTGCAAGTTGGGACAGCTCTGGAAACACCATATATTTT
CDR3aa: CSVASWDSSGNTIYF

j_gene: TRBJ2-6
d_gene: .
v_gene: TRBV24-1
abundance: .
CDR3nt: TGTGCCACCAGTGACCCAGGGGCTGGGGCCAACGTCCTGACTTTC
CDR3aa: CATSDPGAGANVLTF

j_gene: TRBJ2-5
d_gene: .
v_gene: TRBV11-1
abundance: few
CDR3nt: TGTGCCAGCAGCCCCGCAAACAGGCAAGAGACCCAGTACTTC
CDR3aa: CASSPANRQETQYF

j_gene: TRBJ1-1
d_gene: .
v_gene: TRBV7-2
abundance: .
CDR3nt: TGTGCCTGCGGACCGCGCTACCTGAACACTGAAGCTTTCTTT
CDR3aa: CACGPRYLNTEAFF

j_gene: TRBJ1-2
d_gene: TRBD1
v_gene: TRBV29-1
abundance: once
CDR3nt: TGCAGCGTCCCGATGACAGGGAACGGGAACTATGGCTACACCTTC
CDR3aa: CSVPMTGNGNYGYTF

j_gene: TRBJ2-7
d_gene: .
v_gene: TRBV5-4
abundance: few
CDR3nt: TGTGCCAGCAGCTTGGCTTCCCAAGGCTACGAGCAGTACTTC
CDR3aa: CASSLASQGYEQYF

j_gene: TRBJ2-7
d_gene: .
v_gene: TRBV10-2
abundance: many
CDR3nt: TGCGCCAGCAGTGAGTCACGAGTTCTCAACGAGCAGTACTTC
CDR3aa: CASSESRVLNEQYF

j_gene: TRBJ1-3
d_gene: TRBD1
v_gene: TRBV6-5
abundance: .
CDR3nt: TGTGCCAGCAGTTGGACAGGAGAGAACACCATATATTTT
CDR3aa: CASSWTGENTIYF

j_gene: TRBJ1-1
d_gene: .
v_gene: TRBV19
abundance: once
CDR3nt: TGTGCCAGTAACGACCGAAACGCTCCCGGGACGTGCACCATCCGGATGAACACTGAAGCTTTCTTT
CDR3aa: CASNDRNAPGTCTIRMNTEAFF

j_gene: TRBJ1-5
d_gene: TRBD1
v_gene: TRBV20-1
abundance: few
CDR3nt: TGCAGTGCTAGAGGGACACAGGGGCAGGGTCAGCCCCAGCATTTT
CDR3aa: CSARGTQGQGQPQHF

j_gene: TRBJ2-2
d_gene: .
v_gene: TRBV20-1
abundance: .
CDR3nt: TGCAGTCCTCAAGGGGCCGGGGAGCTGTTTTTT
CDR3aa: CSPQGAGELFF

j_gene: TRBJ1-3
d_gene: .
v_gene: TRBV7-2
abundance: many
CDR3nt: TGTGCCAGCTTGGGGGAGCGCTTCTTCTCTGGAAACACCATATATTTT
CDR3aa: CASLGERFFSGNTIYF

j_gene: TRBJ1-6
d_gene: .
v_gene: TRBV2
abundance: .
CDR3nt: TGTGCCAGCACCTGGGGGACAACGAATTCACCCCTCCACTTT
CDR3aa: CASTWGTTNSPLHF

j_gene: TRBJ1-1
d_gene: .
v_gene: TRBV29-1
abundance: .
CDR3nt: TGCAGCGGGGGTCGGGGAGATGGGACTGAAGCTTTCTTT
CDR3aa: CSGGRGDGTEAFF

j_gene: TRBJ1-1
d_gene: .
v_gene: TRBV19
abundance: .
CDR3nt: TGTGCCAGTTCCAGGGGTCTGAACACTGAAGCTTCCTTT
CDR3aa: CASSRGLNTEASF

j_gene: TRBJ1-5
d_gene: .
v_gene: TRBV20-1
abundance: few
CDR3nt: TGCAGTGCTGGGGCGGACGGATCGACGGTTAGCAATCAGCCCCAGCATTTT
CDR3aa: CSAGADGSTVSNQPQHF

j_gene: TRBJ1-5
d_gene: .
v_gene: TRBV12-3/TRBV12-4
abundance: once
CDR3nt: TGTGCCAGCAGTTTCCTATCCAGACAGCCCCAGCATTTT
CDR3aa: CASSFLSRQPQHF

j_gene: TRBJ2-5
d_gene: TRBD2
v_gene: TRBV19
abundance: .
CDR3nt: TGTGCCAGTAGTAGCCGGACTAGCGGGAGAGGCGAGACCCAGTACTTC
CDR3aa: CASSSRTSGRGETQYF

j_gene: TRBJ1-4
d_gene: TRBD1
v_gene: TRBV12-3/TRBV12-4
abundance: .
CDR3nt: TGTGCCAGCAGTGACTTGGACAGGGGGTATGAAAAACTGTTTTTT
CDR3aa: CASSDLDRGYEKLFF

j_gene: TRBJ2-5
d_gene: .
v_gene: TRBV29-1
abundance: many
CDR3nt: TGCAGCGTTGAAGAGTGGCTAGAAGAGACCCAGTACTTC
CDR3aa: CSVEEWLEETQYF

j_gene: TRBJ2-3
d_gene: .
v_gene: TRBV4-2
abundance: .
CDR3nt: TGTGCCAGCAGCCAAGATATTGGGACAGATACGCAGTATTTT
CDR3aa: CASSQDIGTDTQYF

j_gene: TRBJ1-1
d_gene: TRBD1
v_gene: TRBV9
abundance: many
CDR3nt: TGTGCCAGCAGCGCTGCGGACAGGTCGGGAAGAGCTTTCTTT
CDR3aa: CASSAADRSGRAFF

j_gene: TRBJ1-1
d_gene: .
v_gene: TRBV10-3
abundance: many
CDR3nt: TGTGCCATCACCCGAAGGGAGAGCAAGGGTAGTGAAGCTTTCTTT
CDR3aa: CAITRRESKGSEAFF

j_gene: TRBJ2-7
d_gene: .
v_gene: TRBV7-9
abundance: few
CDR3nt: TGTGCCAGCAGCTTAGCTGATAAATACGAGCAGTACTTC
CDR3aa: CASSLADKYEQYF

j_gene: TRBJ1-5
d_gene: .
v_gene: TRBV20-1
abundance: few
CDR3nt: TGCAGTGCTAGAGGAAGGGGGGTAGGGCAGCCCCAGCATTTT
CDR3aa: CSARGRGVGQPQHF

j_gene: TRBJ1-2
d_gene: .
v_gene: TRBV7-9
abundance: many
CDR3nt: TGTGCCAGCAGCCCACCTAACAGGCTTAACTATGGCTACACCTTC
CDR3aa: CASSPPNRLNYGYTF

j_gene: TRBJ2-7
d_gene: .
v_gene: TRBV25-1
abundance: .
CDR3nt: TGTGCCAGCAGTGAATATTTGGACTTC
CDR3aa: CASSEYLDF

j_gene: TRBJ2-5
d_gene: .
v_gene: TRBV19
abundance: .
CDR3nt: TGTGCCAGCAGCTCCTCCGGGACAAAGTACCAAGAGACCCAGTACTTC
CDR3aa: CASSSSGTKYQETQYF

j_gene: TRBJ1-1
d_gene: TRBD1
v_gene: TRBV5-6
abundance: .
CDR3nt: TGTGCCAGCAGCCTGGGACAGTCTAAAGAAGCTTTCTTT
CDR3aa: CASSLGQSKEAFF

j_gene: TRBJ2-7
d_gene: .
v_gene: TRBV2
abundance: .
CDR3nt: TGTGCCAGCAGTGACCCGGTTGACAGTTCGTACGAGCAGTACTTC
CDR3aa: CASSDPVDSSYEQYF

j_gene: TRBJ1-1
d_gene: .
v_gene: TRBV13
abundance: .
CDR3nt: TGTGCCAGCAGCCCCCGAGGAACGGGGAGAACTGAAGCTTTCTTT
CDR3aa: CASSPRGTGRTEAFF

j_gene: TRBJ2-7
d_gene: .
v_gene: TRBV2
abundance: few
CDR3nt: TGTGCCAGCAGACCCGGGACCTTAAACTACGAGCAGTACTTC
CDR3aa: CASRPGTLNYEQYF

j_gene: TRBJ1-4
d_gene: .
v_gene: TRBV7-2
abundance: few
CDR3nt: TGTGCCAGCAACCTCAGGGGTGAAAAACTGTTTTTT
CDR3aa: CASNLRGEKLFF

j_gene: TRBJ1-5
d_gene: .
v_gene: TRBV19
abundance: .
CDR3nt: TGTGCCAGTAGTATAGCGGGGAGCAATCAGCCCCAGCATTTT
CDR3aa: CASSIAGSNQPQHF

j_gene: TRBJ1-1
d_gene: .
v_gene: TRBV5-1
abundance: .
CDR3nt: TGCGCCAGCAGCTTTGTTAGGGCGGGCACTGAAGCTTTCTTT
CDR3aa: CASSFVRAGTEAFF

j_gene: TRBJ1-3
d_gene: .
v_gene: TRBV6-5
abundance: few
CDR3nt: TGTGCCAGCAGTTACTCGACAGGACCTGGAAACACCATATATTTT
CDR3aa: CASSYSTGPGNTIYF